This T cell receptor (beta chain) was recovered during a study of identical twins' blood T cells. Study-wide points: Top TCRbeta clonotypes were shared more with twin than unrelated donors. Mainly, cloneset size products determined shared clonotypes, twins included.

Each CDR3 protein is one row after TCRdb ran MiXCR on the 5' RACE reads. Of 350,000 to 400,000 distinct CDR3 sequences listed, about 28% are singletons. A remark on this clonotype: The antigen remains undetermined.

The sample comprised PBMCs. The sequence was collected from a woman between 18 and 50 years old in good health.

The CDR3 bases are TGTGCCAGCAGCGTGAACAGGGAAGGAGAGACCCAGTACTTC. Translated, it gives CASSVNREGETQYF. This sequence joins TRBV9 and TRBJ2-5; a possible D gene is TRBD1 (6 bases). The CDR3 runs to 14 residues. CDR1 SGDLS and CDR2 YYNGEE come from the germline V gene. V gave up 2 bases and J gave up 4 bases, with 12 bases separating them.